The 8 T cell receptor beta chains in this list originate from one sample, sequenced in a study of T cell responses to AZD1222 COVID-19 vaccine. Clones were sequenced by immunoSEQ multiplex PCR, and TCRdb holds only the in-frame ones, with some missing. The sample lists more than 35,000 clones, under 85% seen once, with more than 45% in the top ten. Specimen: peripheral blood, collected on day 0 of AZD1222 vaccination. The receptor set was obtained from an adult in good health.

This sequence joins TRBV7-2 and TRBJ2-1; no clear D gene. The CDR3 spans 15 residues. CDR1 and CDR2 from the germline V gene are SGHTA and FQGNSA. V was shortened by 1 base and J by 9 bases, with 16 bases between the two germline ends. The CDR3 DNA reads TGTGCCAGCAGCTTAGAATTTGCCAGCCCACTTGAGCAGTTCTTC. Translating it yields CASSLEFASPLEQFF.

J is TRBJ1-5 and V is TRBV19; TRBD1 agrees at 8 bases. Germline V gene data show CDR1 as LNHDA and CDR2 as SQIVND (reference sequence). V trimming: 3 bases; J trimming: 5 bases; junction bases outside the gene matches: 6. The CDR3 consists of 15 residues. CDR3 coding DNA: TGTGCCAGTAGTATCGACGCAGGGGGCCATCAGCCCCAGCATTTT. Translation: CASSIDAGGHQPQHF.

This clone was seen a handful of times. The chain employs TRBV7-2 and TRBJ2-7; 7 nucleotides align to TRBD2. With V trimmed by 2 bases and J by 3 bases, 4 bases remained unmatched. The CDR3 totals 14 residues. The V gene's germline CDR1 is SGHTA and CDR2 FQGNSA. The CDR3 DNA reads TGTGCCAGCAGCTTATTGGCGGGGGACTACGAGCAGTACTTC. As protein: CASSLLAGDYEQYF.

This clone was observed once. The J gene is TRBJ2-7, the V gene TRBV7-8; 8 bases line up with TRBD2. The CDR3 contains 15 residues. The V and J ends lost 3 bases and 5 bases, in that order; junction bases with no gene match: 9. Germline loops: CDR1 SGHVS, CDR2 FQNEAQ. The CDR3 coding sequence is TGTGCCAGCAGCTTCGGCCGGGGACTAGGGGACGAGCAGTACTTC. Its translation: CASSFGRGLGDEQYF.

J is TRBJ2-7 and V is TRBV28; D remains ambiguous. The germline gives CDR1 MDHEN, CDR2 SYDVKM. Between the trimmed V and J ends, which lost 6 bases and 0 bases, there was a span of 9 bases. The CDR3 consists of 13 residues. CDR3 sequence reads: CASSGSLSYEQYF. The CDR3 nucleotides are TGTGCCAGCAGCGGTTCTCTCTCCTACGAGCAGTACTTC.

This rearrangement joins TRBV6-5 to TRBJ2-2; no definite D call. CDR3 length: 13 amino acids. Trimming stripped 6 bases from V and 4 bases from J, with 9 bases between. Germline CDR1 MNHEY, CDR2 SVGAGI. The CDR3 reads CASRQLSTGELFF. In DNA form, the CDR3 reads TGTGCCAGCAGACAACTTAGCACCGGGGAGCTGTTTTTT.

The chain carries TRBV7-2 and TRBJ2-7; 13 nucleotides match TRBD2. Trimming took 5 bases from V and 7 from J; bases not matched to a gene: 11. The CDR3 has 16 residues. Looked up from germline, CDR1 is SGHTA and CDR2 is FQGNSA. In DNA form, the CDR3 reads TGTGCCAGCAGCCCGAGGTGGACTAGCGGGGGCGGGGAGCAGTACTTC. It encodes CASSPRWTSGGGEQYF.

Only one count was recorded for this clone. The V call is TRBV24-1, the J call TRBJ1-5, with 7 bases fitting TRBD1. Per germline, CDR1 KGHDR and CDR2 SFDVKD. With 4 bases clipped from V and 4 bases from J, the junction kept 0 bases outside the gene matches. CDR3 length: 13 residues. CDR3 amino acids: CATSETGNQPQHF. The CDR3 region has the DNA TGTGCCACCAGTGAGACAGGGAATCAGCCCCAGCATTTT.